The rows below give T cell receptor beta chains drawn from one sample of a study of shared clonotypes between healthy human individuals. Generated by immunoSEQ multiplex PCR, the TCRdb table keeps only in-frame clones and is missing some. The table lists over 2 million clones, around 92% of them singletons. Sequencing was done on a sample of naive CD4+ T cells from PBMCs. The receptors were sampled from a young man in good health. Some clones in this sample may be carry-over from other donors' samples. Each CDR3 is given with its conserved first and last residue. The D gene is left open where the match is weak. Clone size is shown for a subset of rows, as once, few, many or a class of expanded clone.

D: TRBD1
size: NA
V: TRBV27
J: TRBJ2-7
length: 15
DNA: TGTGCCAGCAGCCGCGGGACAGGGCAACCCTACGAGCAGTACTTC
CDR3: CASSRGTGQPYEQYF

D: TRBD1
size: once
V: TRBV6-5
J: TRBJ2-5
length: 15
DNA: TGTGCCAGCAGAACCGACAGGGGGCGGTTGGAGACCCAGTACTTC
CDR3: CASRTDRGRLETQYF

D: TRBD1
size: NA
V: TRBV27
J: TRBJ2-7
length: 15
DNA: TGTGCCAGCAGTTTACAAACAGGGGGTACCTACGAGCAGTACTTC
CDR3: CASSLQTGGTYEQYF

D: TRBD2
size: NA
V: TRBV4-2
J: TRBJ2-1
length: 17
DNA: TGTGCCAGCAGCCAAGGGCTCCGGGCTAGCGGGGGGGGTGAGCAGTTCTTC
CDR3: CASSQGLRASGGGEQFF

D: TRBD1
size: once
V: TRBV6-5
J: TRBJ2-7
length: 15
DNA: TGTGCCAGCAGTTACCAGGGGACAGCCTCCTACGAGCAGTACTTC
CDR3: CASSYQGTASYEQYF

D: NA
size: NA
V: TRBV4-1
J: TRBJ1-1
length: 15
DNA: TGCGCCAGCAGCCAAGATCGCCCCGTTAACACGCAAGCTTTCTTT
CDR3: CASSQDRPVNTQAFF

D: NA
size: NA
V: TRBV5-4
J: TRBJ2-1
length: 14
DNA: TGTGCCAGCAGCTTTGGCAGCCTATACAATGAGCAGTTCTTC
CDR3: CASSFGSLYNEQFF

D: TRBD2
size: once
V: TRBV6-5
J: TRBJ2-1
length: 16
DNA: TGTGCCAGCAGTTACTCGTCGGGACTACCCTACAATGAGCAGTTCTTC
CDR3: CASSYSSGLPYNEQFF

D: TRBD1
size: once
V: TRBV27
J: TRBJ2-7
length: 15
DNA: TGTGCCAGCAGTCTAAGGGGACAGGTTGCTTGGGAGCAGTACTTC
CDR3: CASSLRGQVAWEQYF

D: TRBD1
size: NA
V: TRBV7-9
J: TRBJ1-2
length: 15
DNA: TGTGCCAGCAGCTTAGCGGCGGGACAGGGAATTGGCTACACCTTC
CDR3: CASSLAAGQGIGYTF

D: TRBD1
size: once
V: TRBV29-1
J: TRBJ1-2
length: 11
DNA: TGCAGCGTGGGACAGCGTCATGGCTACACCTTC
CDR3: CSVGQRHGYTF

D: TRBD2
size: NA
V: TRBV5-1
J: TRBJ2-2
length: 16
DNA: TGCGCCAGCAGCAAGACTAGCGGGAGAGTAACCGGGGAGCTGTTTTTT
CDR3: CASSKTSGRVTGELFF

D: TRBD2
size: NA
V: TRBV5-4
J: TRBJ2-7
length: 15
DNA: TGTGCCAGCAGCACCCGGACTAGCGGGAGCTACGAGCAGTACTTC
CDR3: CASSTRTSGSYEQYF

D: NA
size: NA
V: TRBV10-1
J: TRBJ2-7
length: 15
DNA: TGCGCCAGCAGTGCCCCAGAGTCCTTGGGCTACGAGCAGTACTTC
CDR3: CASSAPESLGYEQYF

D: TRBD2
size: NA
V: TRBV25-1
J: TRBJ2-3
length: 14
DNA: TGTGCCAGCAGTGGAGCGGGAGGTGCAGATACGCAGTATTTT
CDR3: CASSGAGGADTQYF

D: NA
size: NA
V: TRBV7-2
J: TRBJ2-1
length: 12
DNA: TGTGCCAGCAGCCAGGACTGGGGTGGGGAGTTCTTC
CDR3: CASSQDWGGEFF

D: TRBD1
size: NA
V: TRBV5-1
J: TRBJ2-7
length: 16
DNA: TGCGCCAGCAGCCCGATAATGGGACAGGGAAGGGGCGAGCAGTACTTC
CDR3: CASSPIMGQGRGEQYF

D: TRBD1
size: once
V: TRBV6-1
J: TRBJ1-2
length: 12
DNA: TGTGCCAGCGTGGGACAGCCTAGGGGCTACACCTTC
CDR3: CASVGQPRGYTF

D: NA
size: once
V: TRBV28
J: TRBJ2-7
length: 14
DNA: TGTGCCAGCAGCGCCGGGACGGAGTTCTACGAGCAGTACTTC
CDR3: CASSAGTEFYEQYF

D: TRBD2
size: NA
V: TRBV5-1
J: TRBJ2-5
length: 15
DNA: TGCGCCAGCAGCCCTGGACTAGCGGCTGGGGAGACCCAGTACTTC
CDR3: CASSPGLAAGETQYF

D: TRBD1
size: NA
V: TRBV19
J: TRBJ1-5
length: 17
DNA: TGTGCCAGTAGTAAAGCGCAGGGGGCGACTAGCAATCAGCCCCAGCATTTT
CDR3: CASSKAQGATSNQPQHF

D: NA
size: NA
V: TRBV20-1
J: TRBJ2-1
length: 11
DNA: TGCAGTCGACAGCTGTACAATGAGCAGTTCTTC
CDR3: CSRQLYNEQFF

D: TRBD1
size: once
V: TRBV7-2
J: TRBJ2-1
length: 15
DNA: TGTGCCAGCAGCTCAAGACAGGGGGCTCGGAATGAGCAGTTCTTC
CDR3: CASSSRQGARNEQFF

D: NA
size: NA
V: TRBV28
J: TRBJ1-1
length: 14
DNA: TGTGCCAGCAGTTTTGGGGGGCAGGAGGTTGAAGCTTTCTTT
CDR3: CASSFGGQEVEAFF

D: NA
size: NA
V: TRBV5-5
J: TRBJ1-4
length: 14
DNA: TGTGCCAGCGTCCAGACACCAGAGGGGGAAAAACTGTTTTTT
CDR3: CASVQTPEGEKLFF

D: NA
size: NA
V: TRBV28
J: TRBJ1-2
length: 16
DNA: TGTGCCAGCAGTTTAACGGGGGGCGGGTGGAACTATGGCTACACCTTC
CDR3: CASSLTGGGWNYGYTF

D: NA
size: NA
V: TRBV28
J: TRBJ1-2
length: 16
DNA: TGTGCCAGCAGTGCGGCCCGTCCGGGTCACCGGGGTGGCTACACCTTC
CDR3: CASSAARPGHRGGYTF

D: NA
size: NA
V: TRBV5-1
J: TRBJ1-1
length: 14
DNA: TGCGCCAGCAGTCCCACCAGGGTGAACACTGAAGCTTTCTTT
CDR3: CASSPTRVNTEAFF

D: TRBD2
size: NA
V: TRBV7-9
J: TRBJ2-1
length: 14
DNA: TGTGCCAGCAGCTTAGAGGGACTACTCGGTGAGCAGTTCTTC
CDR3: CASSLEGLLGEQFF

D: NA
size: NA
V: TRBV6-5
J: TRBJ1-6
length: 14
DNA: TGTGCCTCTAGGCCCCCGGGAAGCAATTCACCCCTCCACTTT
CDR3: CASRPPGSNSPLHF

D: TRBD2
size: NA
V: TRBV5-4
J: TRBJ2-4
length: 14
DNA: TGTGCCAGCAGCTTTGGGCGGGAGGCCCACATTCAGTACTTC
CDR3: CASSFGREAHIQYF

D: NA
size: NA
V: TRBV5-1
J: TRBJ2-1
length: 16
DNA: TGCGCCAGCAGCCCCGATGCGGAGGGCTCCTACAATGAGCAGTTCTTC
CDR3: CASSPDAEGSYNEQFF

D: NA
size: NA
V: TRBV6-1
J: TRBJ2-7
length: 11
DNA: TGTGCCAGCAGTTTGGGGCCCGAGCAGTACTTC
CDR3: CASSLGPEQYF

D: TRBD1
size: NA
V: TRBV7-6
J: TRBJ2-6
length: 20
DNA: TGTGCCAGCAGCTTGGGGACCCCCGGGACAGGTCGTTCTGGGGCCAACGTCCTGACTTTC
CDR3: CASSLGTPGTGRSGANVLTF

D: TRBD2
size: NA
V: TRBV11-2
J: TRBJ2-1
length: 15
DNA: TGTGCCAGCAGCTTAGCGGGACTAGCGGCAGAGGAGCAGTTCTTC
CDR3: CASSLAGLAAEEQFF

D: TRBD1
size: NA
V: TRBV11-1
J: TRBJ2-6
length: 18
DNA: TGTGCCAGCAGCCCCGAGGGACAGGCGCACTCTGGGGCCAACGTCCTGACTTTC
CDR3: CASSPEGQAHSGANVLTF

D: NA
size: NA
V: TRBV7-9
J: TRBJ2-5
length: 12
DNA: TGTGCCAGCAGCTCCCACGGGGAGACCCAGTACTTC
CDR3: CASSSHGETQYF

D: NA
size: NA
V: TRBV5-1
J: TRBJ2-3
length: 14
DNA: TGCGCCAGCAGCTTGCAGGGGAGCACAGATACGCAGTATTTT
CDR3: CASSLQGSTDTQYF

D: TRBD1
size: NA
V: TRBV28
J: TRBJ1-4
length: 14
DNA: TGTGCCAGCAGCCCAGGGGGCATCGGTGAAAAACTGTTTTTT
CDR3: CASSPGGIGEKLFF

D: NA
size: NA
V: TRBV2
J: TRBJ2-2
length: 12
DNA: TGTGCCAGCAACTACCACACCGGGGAGCTGTTTTTT
CDR3: CASNYHTGELFF

D: NA
size: once
V: TRBV4-3
J: TRBJ2-3
length: 16
DNA: TGCGCCAGCAGCCAAAGACCGACGCGTGGAACAGATACGCAGTATTTT
CDR3: CASSQRPTRGTDTQYF

D: NA
size: NA
V: TRBV27
J: TRBJ1-2
length: 13
DNA: TGTGCCAGCAGTGCCCGGGGGGTCTATGGCTACACCTTC
CDR3: CASSARGVYGYTF

D: NA
size: once
V: TRBV19
J: TRBJ2-2
length: 15
DNA: TGTGCCAGTAGCCCGAGGGCCCTTTACACCGGGGAGCTGTTTTTT
CDR3: CASSPRALYTGELFF

D: NA
size: NA
V: TRBV6-6
J: TRBJ1-4
length: 14
DNA: TGTGCCAGCGGGGGGACCCGGGCGGGTGAAAAACTGTTTTTT
CDR3: CASGGTRAGEKLFF

D: NA
size: NA
V: TRBV7-2
J: TRBJ1-4
length: 15
DNA: TGTGCCAGCAGCTTAGTCGGCCTACGAGGGGAAAAACTGTTTTTT
CDR3: CASSLVGLRGEKLFF

D: TRBD1
size: once
V: TRBV28
J: TRBJ1-4
length: 18
DNA: TGTGCCAGCAGTTTGGATTTGACAGGGGTAGGAGGAGATGAAAAACTGTTTTTT
CDR3: CASSLDLTGVGGDEKLFF

D: TRBD2
size: NA
V: TRBV19
J: TRBJ2-2
length: 14
DNA: TGTGCCAGTAGTATGGGACTAGTTCCCGGGGAGCTGTTTTTT
CDR3: CASSMGLVPGELFF

D: NA
size: NA
V: TRBV5-1
J: TRBJ1-4
length: 15
DNA: TGCGCCAGCAGTGACGGGGGTTCAACTAATGAAAAACTGTTTTTT
CDR3: CASSDGGSTNEKLFF

D: TRBD1
size: NA
V: TRBV9
J: TRBJ2-7
length: 15
DNA: TGTGCCAGCAGCGCGGGGACAGGGCAATCCTACGAGCAGTACTTC
CDR3: CASSAGTGQSYEQYF

D: NA
size: NA
V: TRBV6-5
J: TRBJ2-1
length: 15
DNA: TGTGCCAGCAGTTATCGCAGGGCTGGGAGCAATGAGCAGTTCTTC
CDR3: CASSYRRAGSNEQFF

D: NA
size: few
V: TRBV19
J: TRBJ1-5
length: 13
DNA: TGTGCCATTACAGATTATAGCAATCAGCCCCAGCATTTT
CDR3: CAITDYSNQPQHF

D: NA
size: few
V: TRBV29-1
J: TRBJ1-1
length: 12
DNA: TGCAGCGTGACCCAGCCGAACACTGAAGCTTTCTTT
CDR3: CSVTQPNTEAFF